Listed here is a single TCR beta chain. The data are from a study of T cell changes during pregnancy in multiple sclerosis. The germline V gene encodes CDR1 SQVTM and CDR2 ANQGSEA. This CDR3 comprises 15 residues. Germline trimming cut 1 base from V and 3 bases from J; bases unmatched to any gene: 7. Sequencing used immunoSEQ multiplex PCR; TCRdb keeps in-frame clones, though not all of them. This table holds 70,000 to 75,000 clones, over 80% found once. This specimen consisted of peripheral blood, obtained before pregnancy. The V and J genes are TRBV29-1 and TRBJ2-7, with 9 bases that match TRBD2. This clonotype was sampled from a female donor with multiple sclerosis, enrolled in a pregnancy study. In nucleotides, the CDR3 is TGCAGCGTTGAAGCCGGAACTAGCGGGTACTACGAGCAGTACTTC. It codes for CSVEAGTSGYYEQYF.